This T cell receptor (beta chain) was obtained from a study of cytomegalovirus exposure and HLA in healthy donors. PCR used 60 Vbeta primers and 13 Jbeta primers. Produced via immunoSEQ multiplex PCR; TCRdb's table is partial and in-frame only. Among 150,000 to 200,000 clones, 70% to 80% were seen once, and the ten largest hold roughly 1.4%. Looked up from germline, CDR1 is SGHKS and CDR2 is YYEKEE (reference sequence). V was clipped by 4 bases and J by 0 bases, with 13 bases between them. The CDR3 covers 16 residues. The sequence was obtained from a woman aged 50 to 65 in good health and CMV-seronegative. The chain joins TRBV5-5 to TRBJ1-4; no definite D call. Material for sequencing was PBMCs. The DNA of the CDR3 is TGTGCCAGCAGCCCTGGGCCAACGACAACTAATGAAAAACTGTTTTTT. It encodes CASSPGPTTTNEKLFF. Complete variable domain (other parts from reference TRBV5-5 and TRBJ1-4): DAGVTQSPTHLIKTRGQQVTLRCSPISGHKSVSWYQQVLGQGPQFIFQYYEKEERGRGNFPDRFSARQFPNYSSELNVNALLLGDSALYLCASSPGPTTTNEKLFFGSGTQLSVL.